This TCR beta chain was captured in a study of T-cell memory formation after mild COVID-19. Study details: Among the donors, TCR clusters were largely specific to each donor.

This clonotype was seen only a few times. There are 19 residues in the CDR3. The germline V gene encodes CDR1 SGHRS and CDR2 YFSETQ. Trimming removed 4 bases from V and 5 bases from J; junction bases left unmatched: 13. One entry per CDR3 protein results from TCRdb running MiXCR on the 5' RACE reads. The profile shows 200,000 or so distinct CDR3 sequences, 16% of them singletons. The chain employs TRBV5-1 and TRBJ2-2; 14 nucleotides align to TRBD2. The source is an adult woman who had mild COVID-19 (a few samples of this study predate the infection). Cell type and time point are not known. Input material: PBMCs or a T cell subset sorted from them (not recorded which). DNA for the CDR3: TGCGCCAGCAGCCGGGGCGGGACTAGCGGGAGCGAGAGGACCGGGGAGCTGTTTTTT. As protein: CASSRGGTSGSERTGELFF.